These T cell receptor beta chains were read from a single sample in a study of cytotoxic CD8 clonotypes in ibrutinib-treated CLL. Here immunoSEQ multiplex PCR was the method, and the copy in TCRdb shows in-frame clones only, minus some. In the table there are 40,000 or so clones, roughly 49% of which are singletons. The sequencing used PBMCs, collected before ibrutinib treatment. Source of these receptors: a human donor with chronic lymphocytic leukemia. Each CDR3 is given with its conserved first and last residue. D genes are given only for firm matches. Not all rows give a size; the values are once, few, many and, for expanded clones, a class.

J gene	D gene	clone size	V gene	CDR3 DNA	CDR3 protein
TRBJ1-5	TRBD1	NA	TRBV27	TGTGCCAGCAGTGGGGACAGGGGTCAGCCCCAGCATTTT	CASSGDRGQPQHF
TRBJ1-6	TRBD1	few	TRBV6-5	TGTGCCAGCAGTTACTCGGCAGGGGGCCAATCACCCCTCCACTTT	CASSYSAGGQSPLHF
TRBJ2-5	TRBD2	NA	TRBV4-1	TGCGCCAGCAGCCAACTCCTAGCGGGGGCCTTAAAGCGAGAGACCCAGTACTTC	CASSQLLAGALKRETQYF
TRBJ2-5	NA	NA	TRBV6-5	TGTGCCAGCAGTTCCAATGGGGAGACCCAGTACTTC	CASSSNGETQYF
TRBJ2-3	NA	NA	TRBV6-6	TGTGCCAGCAGTTACGGGGGGCCAGATACGCAGTATTTT	CASSYGGPDTQYF
TRBJ1-6	TRBD1	NA	TRBV7-2	TGTGCCAGCAGCTTATGGACCGGGACAGGGCATAATTCACCCCTCCACTTT	CASSLWTGTGHNSPLHF
TRBJ2-5	NA	NA	TRBV2	TGTGCCAGCACCCGGACTACGGGGGAGACCCAGTACTTC	CASTRTTGETQYF
TRBJ2-7	NA	many	TRBV6-5	TGTGCCAGCAGTTTGGACGTAGGGACCCTCTACGAGCAGTACTTC	CASSLDVGTLYEQYF
TRBJ1-6	NA	few	TRBV5-1	TGCGCCAGCAGCTTGGCGGAAAGGGATTCACCCCTCCACTTT	CASSLAERDSPLHF
TRBJ2-7	TRBD1	NA	TRBV27	TGTGCCAGCAGTTTATATGGGACAGTAGGGACCTACGAGCAGTACTTC	CASSLYGTVGTYEQYF
TRBJ2-7	NA	NA	TRBV19	TGTGCCAGTAGTCTCGCGGCAGCCTCAAGGAGCTCCTACGAGCAGTACTTC	CASSLAAASRSSYEQYF
TRBJ1-2	NA	NA	TRBV7-2	TGTGCCAGCAGCTCGGGAATTCCTAACTATGGCTACACCTTC	CASSSGIPNYGYTF
TRBJ1-2	NA	NA	TRBV28	TGTGCCAGCAGTCCCCTCGTCAAATTCGGGGGCTACACCTTC	CASSPLVKFGGYTF
TRBJ1-2	NA	NA	TRBV29-1	TGCGCATGTCTAGGGTCTTGGGCCAATAACTATGGCTACACCTTC	CACLGSWANNYGYTF
TRBJ1-1	NA	NA	TRBV5-1	TGCGCCAGCAGCTCCGGGAGTGTTGGGACTGAAGCTTTCTTT	CASSSGSVGTEAFF
TRBJ2-2	TRBD1	NA	TRBV25-1	TGTGCCAGCGCCGGACCCCTGGGGGACAGTTTCACCGGGGAGCTGTTTTTT	CASAGPLGDSFTGELFF
TRBJ2-3	TRBD2	NA	TRBV11-3	TGTGCCAGCAGCCGGACTAGCGGGGGCACAGATACGCAGTATTTT	CASSRTSGGTDTQYF
TRBJ1-3	NA	NA	TRBV11-2	TGTGCCAGCAGCTTAAACCGACAGACCTACTCTGGAAACACCATATATTTT	CASSLNRQTYSGNTIYF
TRBJ1-5	NA	many	TRBV11-2	TGTGCCAGCAGCTTATCAGGACGGTATAGCAATCAGCCCCAGCATTTT	CASSLSGRYSNQPQHF
TRBJ1-1	NA	NA	TRBV6-5	TGTGCCAGCAAAAAGGCCCCTTACACTGAAGCTTTCTTT	CASKKAPYTEAFF
TRBJ2-7	NA	many	TRBV6-5	TGTGCCAGCAGTTACTCGGTATGGAACGAGCAGTACTTC	CASSYSVWNEQYF
TRBJ2-3	NA	NA	TRBV9	TGTGCCAGCAGCACCACCCCCGTAACTAGCACAGATACGCAGTATTTT	CASSTTPVTSTDTQYF
TRBJ2-2	NA	NA	TRBV5-6	TGTGCCACAGGCGTCTACACCGGGGAGCTGTTTTTT	CATGVYTGELFF
TRBJ2-7	TRBD1	NA	TRBV4-1	TGCGCCAGCAGCCAAGAAGGGGGCTTCCCCACCGAGCAGTACTTC	CASSQEGGFPTEQYF
TRBJ2-3	NA	few	TRBV4-2	TGTGCCAGCAGCCAAGATCGGAAGGGAGGACCCACAGATACGCAGTATTTT	CASSQDRKGGPTDTQYF
TRBJ2-7	TRBD2	few	TRBV5-7	TGTGCCAGCAGCCCCGGGAGGGGGTCTCGCGAGCAGTACTTC	CASSPGRGSREQYF
TRBJ1-6	NA	few	TRBV5-1	TGCGCCAGCCGAAGTACAGGCAATTCACCCCTCCACTTT	CASRSTGNSPLHF
TRBJ1-5	NA	many	TRBV19	TGTGCCAGTAGTGACGCAAGTGACAGGTTTAGGCAGCCCCAGCATTTT	CASSDASDRFRQPQHF
TRBJ1-5	NA	few	TRBV28	TGTGCCAGCAGTCCCCCTCTTCCTAAGCCAGGGGAAAGCAATCAGCCCCAGCATTTT	CASSPPLPKPGESNQPQHF
TRBJ2-1	TRBD1	NA	TRBV7-2	TGTGCCAGCAGCTTAACCCGGGACAGATGGTACAATGAGCAGTTCTTC	CASSLTRDRWYNEQFF
TRBJ1-1	TRBD1	NA	TRBV18	TGTGCCAGCTCACGGGAGACAGGGGGCGGTAAGGGGACTGAAGCTTTCTTT	CASSRETGGGKGTEAFF
TRBJ2-2	NA	medium-sized	TRBV6-6	TGTGCCAGCAATTTTTACACCGGGGAGCTGTTTTTT	CASNFYTGELFF
TRBJ2-1	TRBD1	NA	TRBV2	TGTGCCACCACCGGGACAGGGGTGGTGAATGAGCAGTTCTTC	CATTGTGVVNEQFF
TRBJ2-7	NA	NA	TRBV7-9	TGTGCCAGCAGCTTATTAGGGGGGGTCGGCTACGAGCAGTACTTC	CASSLLGGVGYEQYF
TRBJ1-1	NA	few	TRBV11-3	TGTGCCAGCAGCTTCGGCAGCGGGAACACTGAAGCTTTCTTT	CASSFGSGNTEAFF
TRBJ1-3	NA	NA	TRBV6-5	TGTGCCAGCAGTCGTCCTTGGGGGGACACCATATATTTT	CASSRPWGDTIYF
TRBJ2-2	NA	NA	TRBV1	TGCACCAGCAGCCAAAAACAAAGAACCACCGGGGAGCTGTTTTTT	CTSSQKQRTTGELFF
TRBJ2-7	TRBD2	NA	TRBV7-2	TGTGCCAGCAGCCCCAGACTAGCTCGGAGACACGAGCAGTACTTC	CASSPRLARRHEQYF
TRBJ2-3	NA	NA	TRBV5-1	TGCGCCAGCAGCTTGGTTCTTCAGGGGACAGATACGCAGTATTTT	CASSLVLQGTDTQYF
TRBJ1-5	TRBD1	NA	TRBV30	TGTGCCTGGGACAGGGATGGCAATCAGCCCCAGCATTTT	CAWDRDGNQPQHF
TRBJ1-1	NA	NA	TRBV5-5	TGTGCCAGCAGCCGACAGATCATGAACACTGAAGCTTTCTTT	CASSRQIMNTEAFF
TRBJ2-3	NA	NA	TRBV18	TGTGCCAGCTCACCACCAACTAGCCCGGTGGGGACAGATACGCAGTATTTT	CASSPPTSPVGTDTQYF
TRBJ1-2	NA	NA	TRBV18	TGTGCCAGCTCACCACCGGCAGGGTATGACTATGGCTACACCTTC	CASSPPAGYDYGYTF
TRBJ1-6	NA	NA	TRBV4-1	TGCGCCAGCAGCCAAGATTTAGGTCTTCGGGCACCCCTCCACTTT	CASSQDLGLRAPLHF
TRBJ2-5	TRBD1	NA	TRBV6-5	TGTGCCAGCACCCGAGGGGGCCGGGAGACCCAGTACTTC	CASTRGGRETQYF
TRBJ1-2	NA	NA	TRBV28	TGTGCCAGCAGTTTACTTTCGTCGGGACTGTCTAACTATGGCTACACCTTC	CASSLLSSGLSNYGYTF